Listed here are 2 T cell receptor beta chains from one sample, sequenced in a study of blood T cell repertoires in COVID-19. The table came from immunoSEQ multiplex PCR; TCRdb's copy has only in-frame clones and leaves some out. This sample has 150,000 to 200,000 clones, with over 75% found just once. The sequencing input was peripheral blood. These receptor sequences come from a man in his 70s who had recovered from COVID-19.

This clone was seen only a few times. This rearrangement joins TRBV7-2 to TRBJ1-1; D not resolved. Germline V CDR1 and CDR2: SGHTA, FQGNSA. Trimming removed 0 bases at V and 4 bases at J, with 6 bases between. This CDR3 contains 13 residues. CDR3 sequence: CASSLALSTEAFF. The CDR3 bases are TGTGCCAGCAGCTTAGCGCTCAGCACTGAAGCTTTCTTT.

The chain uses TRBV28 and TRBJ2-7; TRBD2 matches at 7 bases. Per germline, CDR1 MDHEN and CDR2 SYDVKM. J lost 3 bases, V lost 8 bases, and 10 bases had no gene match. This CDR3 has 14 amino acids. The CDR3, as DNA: TGTGCCAGCGGTCAACTAGCGCGACACTACGAGCAGTACTTC. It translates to CASGQLARHYEQYF.